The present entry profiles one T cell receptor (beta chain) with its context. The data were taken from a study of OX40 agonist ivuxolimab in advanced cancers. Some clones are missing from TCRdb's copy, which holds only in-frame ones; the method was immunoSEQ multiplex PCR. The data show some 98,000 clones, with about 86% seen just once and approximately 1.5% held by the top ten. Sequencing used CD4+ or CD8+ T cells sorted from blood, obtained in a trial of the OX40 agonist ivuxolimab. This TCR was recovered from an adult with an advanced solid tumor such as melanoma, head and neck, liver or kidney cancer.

The CDR3 DNA sequence: TGTGCCAGCAGCTTCGAGGGACGGGCATGGACCCAGTACTTC. Protein product: CASSFEGRAWTQYF. This chain links TRBV7-2 with TRBJ2-5; either TRBD1 or TRBD2 may supply D (5 bases each). This CDR3 comprises 14 residues. CDR1 is SGHTA and CDR2 is FQGNSA in the germline V gene. V shed 3 bases and J shed 7 bases, with 15 bases lying between them.